This TCR beta chain was retrieved from a study of cytomegalovirus exposure and HLA in healthy donors. Overall study findings and caveats: What TCR beta sequences reportedly achieved was accurate prediction of HLA-A and HLA-B alleles in most subjects. Links to common viral pathogens appeared, in a later analysis, for several of the most significant clusters. Most of the CMV-associated TCR beta chains (in a later analysis) appeared to be HLA-restricted.

The V gene lost 5 bases and the J gene lost 0 bases, with 14 bases spanning the gap. In germline, CDR1 is GTSNPN, CDR2 SVGIG (reference sequence). The CDR3 totals 14 residues. Primers: 60 Vbeta forward and 13 Jbeta reverse. Using immunoSEQ multiplex PCR, the repertoire was profiled, and TCRdb retains in-frame clones only, with some absent. The sample carries around 70,000 clones, almost 80% recorded once. This clone has only a few counts. The antigen remains unidentified. The clonotype was recovered from a girl aged 10-17 years in good health and CMV-seropositive. This chain uses TRBV30 with TRBJ2-7, with D perhaps matching TRBD2 (5 bases). Sequencing used PBMCs. The CDR3, as DNA: TGTGCCTGGGCGCTATTGGGGAGCTCCTACGAGCAGTACTTC. Amino acid sequence: CAWALLGSSYEQYF.